This record concerns one T cell receptor beta chain sequence. The antigen is unknown. Repertoires were generated with immunoSEQ multiplex PCR, while TCRdb's copy carries only in-frame clones and drops some. The sample has under 250,000 clones; around nine tenths are singletons. This sample stems from a study of cytomegalovirus exposure and HLA in healthy donors. Study-level background: The same platform used for the approximately 700 first-cohort repertoires was also used for the 120 or so validation repertoires, as a later analysis reported.

Germline loops: CDR1 SGHTA, CDR2 FQGNSA. The CDR3 has 15 residues. With 5 bases clipped from V and 7 bases from J, the junction kept 9 bases outside the gene matches. Findings and caveats of the study: A few chains linked to CMV were shown in vitro to be specific for CMV antigens. According to a subsequent analysis, TCR clusters identified in the first cohort showed a tendency to co-occur across the 120 or so validation repertoires. Published work reported that the classifier diagnosed cytomegalovirus status with high specificity and sensitivity.

Specimen: PBMCs. The clonotype comes from a man between 18 and 29 years old in good health and CMV-seronegative. This rearrangement joins TRBV7-2 to TRBJ1-5; 9 bases line up with TRBD1. As DNA, the CDR3 is TGTGCCAGCAGCCCGGGGGGGACAGGGAGACAGCCCCAGCATTTT. Its translation is CASSPGGTGRQPQHF.